Listed here are 6 T cell receptor beta chains from one sample, sequenced in a study of shared clonotypes between healthy human individuals. TCRdb's table, derived via immunoSEQ multiplex PCR, lists solely in-frame clones and lacks some. The sample shows over 1.4 million clones, around 97% of them seen only once. Sequencing was done on a sample of naive CD4+ T cells sorted from blood. Noted subset: CD45RA+ positively selected. These receptors all stem from a man under 40 in good health.

The rearrangement joins TRBV5-1 to TRBJ2-1; D is perhaps TRBD1 or TRBD2 (7 bases each). The germline CDR1 and CDR2 sequences are SGHRS and YFSETQ. Trimming removed 3 bases from V and 1 base from J, with 17 bases in between. The CDR3 extends over 17 amino acids. The CDR3 bases are TGCGCCAGCAGCTCCTTGAGCCAGGGGGGGTCCTACAATGAGCAGTTCTTC. This gives the protein CASSSLSQGGSYNEQFF.

The count of this clone is one. V and J are TRBV11-2 and TRBJ2-7; tentative D call: TRBD2 (8 bases). The CDR3 contains 16 residues. Trimming left V 1 base short and J 9 bases short, with 22 bases between. CDR1 and CDR2 from the germline V gene are SGHAT and FQNNGV. CDR3 bases: TGTGCCAGCAGCTTAGTAGCGGGACAGAGGGGATTTAGGCAGTACTTC. This codes for CASSLVAGQRGFRQYF.

V is TRBV7-3 and J is TRBJ2-1; 8 bases line up with TRBD2. The V segment lost 1 base and the J segment 6 bases; nucleotides outside the gene matches: 8. The germline gives CDR1 SGHTA, CDR2 FQGTGA. The CDR3 spans 16 residues. CDR3 in amino acids: CASSLKAGVGSNEQFF. The DNA for the CDR3 is TGTGCCAGCAGCTTAAAAGCGGGAGTAGGGAGCAATGAGCAGTTCTTC.

This clone has just a few counts. This sequence joins TRBV7-9 and TRBJ1-2, with D unresolved. V lost 1 base and J lost 4, with 10 bases in between. The germline CDR1 and CDR2 sequences are SEHNR and FQNEAQ (reference sequence). The CDR3 loop spans 14 amino acids. The chain's CDR3 is CASSLDSSTYGYTF. CDR3 nucleotides: TGTGCCAGCAGCTTAGACTCCTCCACCTATGGCTACACCTTC.

This chain connects TRBV6-1 to TRBJ2-7; the D is unclear. The CDR3 has 12 amino acids. V lost 1 base and J 3 bases, leaving 4 bases between the germline ends. Germline-derived CDR1 and CDR2 are MNHNS and SASEGT. The CDR3 region has the DNA TGTGCCAGCAGTGAAGGGTTCTACGAGCAGTACTTC. Amino acid sequence: CASSEGFYEQYF.

CDR3 region: CASSSRELAGTEQFF. The DNA of the CDR3 is TGTGCCAGCAGCTCACGGGAACTAGCGGGAACCGAGCAGTTCTTC. The rearrangement uses TRBV7-9 and TRBJ2-1; 10 nucleotides agree with TRBD2. The length of the CDR3 is 15 residues. Germline V gene sequence: CDR1 SEHNR, CDR2 FQNEAQ (reference sequence). Trimming cost V 4 bases and J 10 bases; bases outside gene matches: 10.